Below are 26 T cell receptor beta chains sequenced from a single sample in a study of blood T cell repertoires in COVID-19. The method was immunoSEQ multiplex PCR; TCRdb's version includes in-frame clones alone and lacks a portion of them. The sample yields roughly 250,000 clones, approximately 84% seen once. The sample was peripheral blood. The origin of the receptors is a person between 65 and 79 years old with COVID-19, enrolled during active disease.

This rearrangement joins TRBV6-5 to TRBJ1-4, with TRBD1 as a possible D gene (5 bases). This CDR3 contains 11 residues. Germline loops: CDR1 MNHEY, CDR2 SVGAGI. V shed 6 bases and J shed 15 bases, with 14 bases lying between them. For the CDR3, the DNA is TGTGCCAGCAGCCACCTGGGGGGGGTGTTTTTT. This sequence encodes CASSHLGGVFF.

This chain's CDR3 is CASRRENSPLHF. Here the CDR3 DNA reads TGTGCCAGTCGAAGGGAGAATTCACCCCTCCACTTT. The chain is built from TRBV19 and TRBJ1-6; the D is unclear. From germline, CDR1 is LNHDA and CDR2 SQIVND (reference sequence). The CDR3 length is 12 residues. The V end was cut by 8 bases, the J end by 7 bases, with 9 bases between.

The chain couples TRBV12-3 or TRBV12-4 to TRBJ1-1; 7 nucleotides agree with TRBD1. The CDR3 spans 13 residues. V lost 8 bases, J lost 4 bases, and 7 bases stayed unmatched. DNA of the CDR3: TGTGCCAGCGGAATGTCAGGGGGCACTGAAGCTTTCTTT. This gives the protein CASGMSGGTEAFF.

The chain carries TRBV7-8 and TRBJ2-7, with D hard to call. CDR1 SGHVS and CDR2 FQNEAQ come from the germline V gene. The CDR3 is 15 residues long. V was cut by 5 bases and J by 3 bases, with 17 bases left in between. The CDR3 coding sequence is TGTGCCAGCAGCCCCCGAACAACAGCCCACTACGAGCAGTACTTC. Encoded protein: CASSPRTTAHYEQYF.

The rearrangement links TRBV3-1 (or the pseudogene TRBV3-2) to TRBJ2-5, with 9 bases that match TRBD1. Looked up from germline, CDR1 is LGHDT and CDR2 is YNNKEL (reference sequence). This CDR3 contains 14 residues. V shed 6 bases, J shed 5 bases, and the junction held 7 bases outside the gene matches. The CDR3 protein is CASRRTGGGETQYF. Written as DNA, the CDR3 is TGTGCCAGCAGGAGAACAGGGGGCGGGGAGACCCAGTACTTC.

This clone was detected only a few times. The chain carries TRBV7-2 and TRBJ2-1, with a possible D match to TRBD2 (5 bases). V was shortened by 6 bases and J by 7 bases, with 22 bases between the two germline ends. This CDR3 is built from 16 residues. Germline CDR1 is SGHTA and CDR2 is FQGNSA. CDR3 amino acids: CASSRQVDLRVNEQFF. The CDR3 DNA sequence: TGTGCCAGCAGTCGGCAGGTGGATTTGAGGGTGAATGAGCAGTTCTTC.

V usage is TRBV28 and J usage is TRBJ2-5; 9 nucleotides match TRBD1. Looked up from germline, CDR1 is MDHEN and CDR2 is SYDVKM. The CDR3 spans 15 residues. V shed 6 bases and J 3 bases; nucleotides not matched to a gene: 8. This chain's CDR3 is CASSPGTGTEETQYF. The CDR3, as DNA: TGTGCCAGCAGCCCCGGGACAGGGACAGAAGAGACCCAGTACTTC.

This clone was recorded a few times. The chain carries TRBV28 and TRBJ2-5, with a tentative D call TRBD1 (6 bases). The germline V gene encodes CDR1 MDHEN and CDR2 SYDVKM. Trimming took off 3 bases at V and 4 bases at J, with 12 bases between the two ends. This CDR3 region has 14 residues. The CDR3 region has the DNA TGTGCCAGCAGTTTTGTGGGGGCGCGAGAGACCCAGTACTTC. Translated: CASSFVGARETQYF.

This clone has a single count. The chain uses TRBV15 and TRBJ1-6; D unclear. Between the trimmed V and J ends, which lost 4 bases and 0 bases, there was a span of 16 bases. The CDR3 loop spans 18 amino acids. Germline CDR1 and CDR2: LNHNV and YYDKDF (reference sequence). The CDR3 protein is CATSISFATSSYNSPLHF. The CDR3 nucleotides are TGTGCCACCAGCATAAGCTTTGCAACTAGCTCCTATAATTCACCCCTCCACTTT.

The chain carries TRBV19 and TRBJ1-2; TRBD1 matches 7 bases. The germline gives CDR1 LNHDA, CDR2 SQIVND (reference sequence). Trimming cost V 5 bases and J 4 bases; bases outside gene matches: 10. The CDR3 sequence is 15 residues long. The CDR3 reads CASSVNRGSLYGYTF. The CDR3 DNA is TGTGCCAGTAGTGTAAACAGGGGTAGCCTCTATGGCTACACCTTC.

The chain uses TRBV3-1 (or the pseudogene TRBV3-2) and TRBJ1-1, with a tentative D call TRBD1 (5 bases). V lost 2 bases to trimming and J lost 6 bases, with 22 bases between them. The CDR3 extends over 17 amino acids. CDR1 and CDR2 (germline): LGHDT, YNNKEL (reference sequence). This CDR3 is CASSQYSRQQGSAEAFF. The CDR3, as DNA: TGTGCCAGCAGCCAATACTCGCGACAGCAGGGTTCGGCTGAAGCTTTCTTT.

The chain couples TRBV7-9 to TRBJ2-2; tentatively, D is TRBD1 (5 bases). V lost 1 base to trimming and J lost 7 bases, with 7 bases between them. The germline V gene encodes CDR1 SEHNR and CDR2 FQNEAQ (reference sequence). This CDR3 region has 13 residues. CDR3 DNA sequence: TGTGCCAGCAGCTTAGAAGGGGTCGGGGAGCTGTTTTTT. Translated: CASSLEGVGELFF.

This clone was seen a handful of times. The chain links TRBV11-2 to TRBJ1-1, with D unresolved. The CDR3 is made up of 13 amino acids. Trimming pared 1 base from V and 1 base from J, leaving 4 bases between. Per the germline V gene, CDR1 is SGHAT and CDR2 is FQNNGV. As DNA, the CDR3 is TGTGCCAGCAGCTTAGCCAGGAACACTGAAGCTTTCTTT. It translates to CASSLARNTEAFF.

The chain recombines TRBV27 with TRBJ2-7, with D possibly TRBD2 on 7 matching bases. V lost 4 bases to trimming and J lost 4 bases, with 17 bases between them. The CDR3 spans 15 residues. CDR1 MNHEY and CDR2 SMNVEV come from the germline V gene (reference sequence). CDR3 nucleotides: TGTGCCAGCAGTTACGCCGGGGGGCCACTTTACGAGCAGTACTTC. Amino acids: CASSYAGGPLYEQYF.

The chain carries TRBV9 and TRBJ2-5; 7 bases are shared with TRBD2. The length of the CDR3 is 17 residues. Per germline, CDR1 SGDLS and CDR2 YYNGEE. Trimming at V came to 0 bases and at J to 2 bases, leaving 10 bases not matched to a gene. CDR3: CASSVGTPWGGQETQYF. The CDR3 nucleotides are TGTGCCAGCAGCGTAGGGACCCCATGGGGAGGGCAAGAGACCCAGTACTTC.

The chain carries TRBV7-2 and TRBJ1-3, with D unclear. V lost 7 bases and J 11 bases, leaving 15 bases between the germline ends. The germline V gene encodes CDR1 SGHTA and CDR2 FQGNSA. This CDR3 contains 12 residues. CDR3 DNA: TGTGCCAGCACCCCCACGAGGTCGGCCATATATTTT. Protein sequence: CASTPTRSAIYF.

The chain is built from TRBV5-1 and TRBJ2-5; 11 nucleotides line up with TRBD2. CDR3 size: 15 residues. Germline loops: CDR1 SGHRS, CDR2 YFSETQ. Losses at the gene ends were 5 bases for V and 4 bases for J; bases not matched to a gene: 7. The CDR3 bases are TGCGCCAGCAGGACTAGCGGGATGGGGTCAGAGACCCAGTACTTC. Encoded protein: CASRTSGMGSETQYF.

The J gene is TRBJ1-4, the V gene TRBV5-1; TRBD1 agrees at 11 bases. Losses at the gene ends were 2 bases for V and 7 bases for J; bases not matched to a gene: 10. The CDR3 length is 17 residues. Per the germline V gene, CDR1 is SGHRS and CDR2 is YFSETQ. In DNA form, the CDR3 reads TGCGCCAGCAGCTTAACTCCGGGACAGGGGGTGTCTGAAAAACTGTTTTTT. It translates to CASSLTPGQGVSEKLFF.

V usage is TRBV5-6 and J usage is TRBJ2-2, with D tentatively TRBD2 (6 bases). The V gene lost 4 bases and the J gene lost 3 bases, with 13 bases spanning the gap. Germline V gene lookup returns CDR1 SGHDT and CDR2 YYEEEE. This CDR3 contains 15 residues. CDR3 DNA sequence: TGTGCCAGCAGCCGAACGGGACTTGACACCGGGGAGCTGTTTTTT. Amino acids: CASSRTGLDTGELFF. The full variable domain, with the rest looked up from reference TRBV5-6 and TRBJ2-2, is DAGVTQSPTHLIKTRGQQVTLRCSPKSGHDTVSWYQQALGQGPQFIFQYYEEEERQRGNFPDRFSGHQFPNYSSELNVNALLLGDSALYLCASSRTGLDTGELFFGEGSRLTVL.

Of note for this clone: The junction shows a germline mismatch at one end, possibly a read error. V and J are TRBV6-1 and TRBJ2-2, with 10 bases that match TRBD1. This CDR3 contains 15 residues. Germline V gene sequence: CDR1 MNHNS, CDR2 SASEGT. CDR3 DNA: TGTGCCAGCAGGGAAGGACAGGGGGTCACCGGGGAGCTGTTTTTT. Encoded protein: CASREGQGVTGELFF.

CDR3 loop: CASSHRREGADSPLHF. CDR3 DNA sequence: TGTGCCAGCAGTCATAGGCGTGAGGGGGCTGATTCACCCCTCCACTTT. The chain couples TRBV25-1 to TRBJ1-6; 7 bases match TRBD1. CDR3 length equals 16 residues. Germline V gene lookup returns CDR1 MGHDK and CDR2 SYGVNS. The V gene end was trimmed by 5 bases and the J gene end by 8 bases; junction bases not matched to a gene: 12.

The genes are TRBV7-2 and TRBJ2-2; TRBD1 matches 10 bases. Germline CDR1 is SGHTA and CDR2 is FQGNSA. CDR3 length: 19 residues. Trimming removed 1 base from V and 2 bases from J; junction bases left unmatched: 10. The CDR3 sequence: CASSLDVLGTGVNTGELFF. The CDR3 coding sequence is TGTGCCAGCAGCTTAGACGTTTTGGGGACAGGGGTTAACACCGGGGAGCTGTTTTTT.

The chain links TRBV19 to TRBJ2-7, with D maybe TRBD2 (6 bases). Germline V CDR1 and CDR2: LNHDA, SQIVND (reference sequence). The CDR3 has 14 amino acids. V shed 3 bases and J shed 1 base, with 10 bases lying between them. The DNA of the CDR3 is TGTGCCAGTAGTATTTCGGGGGAATCCTACGAGCAGTACTTC. Protein product: CASSISGESYEQYF.

This clone has just a few counts. The V gene is TRBV5-6, the J gene TRBJ2-3; 9 positions match TRBD2. Trimming cost V 3 bases and J 2 bases; bases outside gene matches: 16. CDR1 is SGHDT, CDR2 YYEEEE, per germline. CDR3 length equals 19 residues. The CDR3 DNA reads as TGTGCCAGCAGCTCCCCGTTTAGGCTAGCGGGGCCGAACACAGATACGCAGTATTTT. Translation: CASSSPFRLAGPNTDTQYF. The full variable domain, completed using reference TRBV5-6 and TRBJ2-3, is DAGVTQSPTHLIKTRGQQVTLRCSPKSGHDTVSWYQQALGQGPQFIFQYYEEEERQRGNFPDRFSGHQFPNYSSELNVNALLLGDSALYLCASSSPFRLAGPNTDTQYFGPGTRLTVL.

The genes are TRBV3-1 (or the pseudogene TRBV3-2) and TRBJ1-6; 9 bases are a match to TRBD1. Per the germline V gene, CDR1 is LGHDT and CDR2 is YNNKEL (reference sequence). CDR3 length: 14 amino acids. J gave up 8 bases and V 4 bases, and 3 bases lay outside the gene matches. The CDR3 region is CASSLDRGDSPLHF. CDR3 sequence (DNA): TGTGCCAGCAGCCTGGACAGGGGAGATTCACCCCTCCACTTT.

This sequence joins TRBV10-3 and TRBJ1-6; D gene unclear. Looked up from germline, CDR1 is ENHRY and CDR2 is SYGVKD. The CDR3 is 15 residues long. The V end was cut by 2 bases, the J end by 9 bases, with 14 bases between. CDR3 nucleotide sequence: TGTGCCATCAGTGAGGGAGGGCCAGGCATTTCACCCCTCCACTTT. Its translation: CAISEGGPGISPLHF.